This TCR beta chain was obtained from a study of CD8 T cells in ankylosing spondylitis. Study-wide findings and caveats: Significant enrichment of disease-linked clones was reportedly seen in matched ankylosing spondylitis synovial fluid.

This clonotype was detected ten times or more. Antigen: not known. CDR1 is GTSNPN, CDR2 SVGIG, per germline (reference sequence). The CDR3 loop spans 11 amino acids. Trimming left V 3 bases short and J 3 bases short, with 6 bases between. TCRdb reprocessed the 5' RACE reads via MiXCR and lists one record per CDR3 protein. The sample contains some 92,000 distinct CDR3 sequences, 25% to 35% of which appear only once. This sequence was found in a male donor with ankylosing spondylitis or in good health (not recorded which). The chain employs TRBV30 and TRBJ2-7; D is unclear. Material: blood, either unsorted or a sorted T cell fraction (not recorded which). CDR3 loop: CAWSANYEQYF. The CDR3 nucleotides read TGTGCCTGGAGCGCAAACTACGAGCAGTACTTC. Full variable domain (missing parts from reference TRBV30 and TRBJ2-7): SQTIHQWPATLVQPVGSPLSLECTVEGTSNPNLYWYRQAAGRGLQLLFYSVGIGQISSEVPQNLSASRPQDRQFILSSKKLLLSDSGFYLCAWSANYEQYFGPGTRLTVT.